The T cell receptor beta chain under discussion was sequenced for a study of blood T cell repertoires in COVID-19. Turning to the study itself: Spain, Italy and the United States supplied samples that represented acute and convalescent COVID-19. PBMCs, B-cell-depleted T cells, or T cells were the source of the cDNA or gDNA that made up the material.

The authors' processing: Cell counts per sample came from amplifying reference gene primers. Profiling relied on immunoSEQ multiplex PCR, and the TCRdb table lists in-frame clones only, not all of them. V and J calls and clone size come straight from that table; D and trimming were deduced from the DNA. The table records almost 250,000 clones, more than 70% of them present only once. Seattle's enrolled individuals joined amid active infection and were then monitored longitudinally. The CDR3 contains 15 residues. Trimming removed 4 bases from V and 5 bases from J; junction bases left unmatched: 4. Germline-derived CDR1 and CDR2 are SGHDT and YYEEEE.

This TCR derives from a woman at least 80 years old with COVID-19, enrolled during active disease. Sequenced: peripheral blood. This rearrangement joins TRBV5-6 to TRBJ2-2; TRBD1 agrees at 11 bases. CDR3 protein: CASSRRDRGTGELFF. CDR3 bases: TGTGCCAGCAGCCGAAGGGACAGGGGGACCGGGGAGCTGTTTTTT. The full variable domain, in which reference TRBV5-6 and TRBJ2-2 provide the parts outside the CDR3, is DAGVTQSPTHLIKTRGQQVTLRCSPKSGHDTVSWYQQALGQGPQFIFQYYEEEERQRGNFPDRFSGHQFPNYSSELNVNALLLGDSALYLCASSRRDRGTGELFFGEGSRLTVL.